These T cell receptor beta chains were read from a single sample in a study of blood T cell repertoires in COVID-19. Measured with immunoSEQ multiplex PCR; TCRdb has only the in-frame clones, and not every one. Among over 150,000 clones listed, about 88% were seen once. Sequencing input: peripheral blood. These receptors came from a man aged 18 to 30 who had recovered from COVID-19. The CDR3 runs from the conserved cysteine through the conserved F or W. The D gene is left open where the match is weak. Only part of the rows carry a size: once, few, many, or a class if the clone is expanded.

j_call v_call clone_size d_call cdr3_aa cdr3_nt
TRBJ2-2 TRBV18 NA NA CASSTQRRGHTGELFF TGTGCCAGCTCAACCCAACGCCGAGGGCATACCGGGGAGCTGTTTTTT
TRBJ2-1 TRBV28 NA NA CASITGGPMGHPRGNEQFF TGTGCCAGTATAACTGGCGGCCCCATGGGACATCCGCGGGGGAATGAGCAGTTCTTC
TRBJ1-5 TRBV19 once NA CASSSAPDRYNQPQHF TGTGCCAGTAGTTCGGCCCCCGACAGGTACAATCAGCCCCAGCATTTT
TRBJ1-5 TRBV6-6 few NA CASSSTLQGPSQPQHF TGTGCCAGCAGTTCCACCCTACAGGGACCCAGTCAGCCCCAGCATTTT
TRBJ2-2 TRBV5-4 NA TRBD1 CASSSGGWGTGELFF TGTGCCAGCAGCTCAGGGGGCTGGGGCACCGGGGAGCTGTTTTTT
TRBJ2-2 TRBV4-3 NA NA CASSQDPVFRERAGELFF TGCGCCAGCAGCCAAGACCCGGTCTTTCGGGAGCGGGCCGGGGAGCTGTTTTTT
TRBJ2-2 TRBV6-6 NA NA CASWFSGTNTGELFF TGTGCCAGCTGGTTTAGCGGTACGAACACCGGGGAGCTGTTTTTT
TRBJ2-6 TRBV5-1 NA NA CASSPRELSGANVLTF TGCGCCAGCAGCCCACGCGAGCTCTCTGGGGCCAACGTCCTGACTTTC
TRBJ2-3 TRBV28 NA TRBD2 CASSPIALLAGGWTDTQYF TGTGCCAGCAGTCCGATAGCCCTCCTCGCGGGAGGGTGGACAGATACGCAGTATTTT
TRBJ2-1 TRBV12-3/TRBV12-4 NA NA CASSLNRMNEQFF TGTGCCAGCAGTTTGAACAGAATGAATGAGCAGTTCTTC
TRBJ2-7 TRBV9 NA TRBD1 CASSGTGGSEQYF TGTGCCAGCAGCGGGACAGGGGGTTCCGAGCAGTACTTC
TRBJ1-1 TRBV5-1 once TRBD1 CASSWGQPNTEAFF TGCGCCAGCAGCTGGGGACAGCCCAACACTGAAGCTTTCTTT
TRBJ2-7 TRBV25-1 NA TRBD1 CASSEWGTGSSYEQYF TGTGCCAGCAGTGAATGGGGGACAGGGAGCTCCTACGAGCAGTACTTC
TRBJ1-6 TRBV5-5 NA NA CASSGLGGVGSPLHF TGTGCCAGCAGCGGATTAGGAGGGGTAGGGTCACCCCTCCACTTT
TRBJ1-1 TRBV9 NA NA CASSQTQRSEAFF TGTGCCAGCAGCCAAACACAAAGATCCGAAGCTTTCTTT
TRBJ1-5 TRBV27 NA NA CASSVQGSNQPQHF TGTGCCAGCAGTGTACAGGGCAGCAATCAGCCCCAGCATTTT
TRBJ2-3 TRBV9 NA NA CASSVDASSLDTQYF TGTGCCAGCAGCGTAGACGCTAGCTCGCTAGATACGCAGTATTTT
TRBJ2-1 TRBV27 NA NA CASSLRNEQFF TGTGCCAGCAGTTTGCGCAATGAGCAGTTCTTC
TRBJ1-2 TRBV6-6 NA NA CASRHNGYGYTF TGTGCCAGCAGGCACAATGGCTATGGCTACACCTTC
TRBJ2-5 TRBV10-3 once NA CATRIDRSQETQYF TGTGCCACGAGGATTGACAGGTCGCAAGAGACCCAGTACTTC
TRBJ2-7 TRBV20-1 NA TRBD1 CSASPLRGQGWEQYF TGCAGTGCTAGTCCGCTGAGGGGACAGGGTTGGGAGCAGTACTTC
TRBJ2-7 TRBV5-1 NA NA CASTAWGGSYEQYF TGCGCCAGCACAGCTTGGGGGGGCAGCTACGAGCAGTACTTC